The table lists the clone carrying this T cell receptor (beta chain) with many counts. The antigen remains unidentified. The data stem from a study of T cells after yellow fever vaccination. Study information: It was SMART-Seq v4 Ultra Low Input that prepared the fractions with low cell numbers. General study findings and limits: Although most clonotypes did not, a small share appeared in both CD4 and CD8 compartments. Compared with primary, the secondary response was weaker and peaked at day 5, not 15. Repertoires sorted by FACS could include abundant clonotypes that are contaminants from the bulk population.

V was clipped by 3 bases and J by 7 bases, with 7 bases between them. Germline V gene lookup returns CDR1 LGHDT and CDR2 YNNKEL (reference sequence). This CDR3 has 12 residues. TCRdb reprocessed the 5' RACE reads with MiXCR, giving one entry per CDR3 protein. The sample contains about 330,000 distinct CDR3 sequences, approximately 4% of which appear only once. This TCR was sampled from a man aged 18 to 29 who received the YFV17D yellow fever vaccine. The gene calls are TRBV3-1 and TRBJ2-4; D uncertain. The sample consisted of PBMCs, taken 5 days after the yellow fever booster vaccination. The CDR3 DNA sequence: TGTGCCAGCAGCCATTCAGCGAACATTCAGTACTTC. Translated, it gives CASSHSANIQYF. The whole variable domain, remainder taken from reference TRBV3-1 and TRBJ2-4, is DTAVSQTPKYLVTQMGNDKSIKCEQNLGHDTMYWYKQDSKKFLKIMFSYNNKELIINETVPNRFSPKSPDKAHLNLHINSLELGDSAVYFCASSHSANIQYFGAGTRLSVL.